Shown below are 15 T cell receptor beta chains from a single sample sequenced in a study of beta chain features in type 1 diabetes. General study findings and limits: The study found moderately but significantly shorter TCRB CDR3s in all four CD4+ subsets of Type 1 diabetes patients.

These receptors' antigens are unknown. Isolated RNA was reverse transcribed in full, so expressed TCRB transcripts were sequenced. Clones were sequenced by immunoSEQ multiplex PCR, and TCRdb holds only the in-frame ones, with some missing. This sample has around 40,000 clones, with approximately 70% found just once. Sequenced: Tregs from blood. All receptors come from a man younger than 40 with type 1 diabetes. Some clones in this sample may be carry-over from other donors' samples.

This chain links TRBV21-1 with TRBJ1-4; the table assigns TRBD1, which was not confirmed against the DNA. TRBV21-1 is marked as a pseudogene. The CDR3 sequence is 17 residues long. The CDR3: CASSTDRATEANEKLFF. The CDR3 DNA reads as TGTGCCAGCAGCACGGACAGGGCGACGGAAGCTAATGAAAAACTGTTTTTT.

This clone was found a few times. The chain combines TRBV19 with TRBJ1-6, with a tentative D call TRBD1 (5 bases). The CDR3 contains 17 residues. In germline, CDR1 is LNHDA, CDR2 SQIVND (reference sequence). V was clipped by 4 bases and J by 7 bases, with 20 bases between them. For the CDR3, the DNA is TGTGCCAGTAGTACGGAAGTTCTACAGGCAGGGAATTCACCCCTCCACTTT. Amino acid sequence: CASSTEVLQAGNSPLHF.

The chain carries TRBV5-1 and TRBJ2-3, with D possibly being TRBD2 (6 bases). V was pared by 1 base and J by 2 bases, with 11 bases between. Germline CDR1 reads SGHRS; CDR2 reads YFSETQ. This CDR3 is built from 15 residues. The CDR3 DNA reads as TGCGCCAGCAGCTTGAGCGGGCAGCCCACAGATACGCAGTATTTT. Protein sequence: CASSLSGQPTDTQYF.

The chain combines TRBV5-1 with TRBJ2-7, with D hard to call. The CDR3 contains 13 residues. V lost 0 bases and J 1 base, leaving 5 bases between the germline ends. CDR1 is SGHRS, CDR2 YFSETQ, per germline. This CDR3 reads CASSLGQSYEQYF. CDR3 coding DNA: TGCGCCAGCAGCTTGGGTCAGTCCTACGAGCAGTACTTC.

V and J are TRBV2 and TRBJ2-2; TRBD1 aligns across 9 bases. The CDR3 has 15 amino acids. With V trimmed by 4 bases and J by 4 bases, 4 bases remained unmatched. Germline V lookup: CDR1 SNHLY, CDR2 FYNNEI. The CDR3 nucleotides read TGTGCCAGCAGTGGACGGGACAGGGTCACCGGGGAGCTGTTTTTT. The encoded protein is CASSGRDRVTGELFF.

The sample holds a few counts of this clone. J is TRBJ2-5 and V is TRBV12-5, with 7 bases lining up with TRBD1. Germline V gene data show CDR1 as LGHNT and CDR2 as FRNRAP. The V gene end was trimmed by 3 bases and the J gene end by 5 bases; junction bases not matched to a gene: 3. The CDR3 extends over 13 amino acids. The CDR3 protein is CASGFDRVETQYF. The CDR3 nucleotides are TGTGCTAGTGGTTTCGACAGGGTGGAGACCCAGTACTTC.

V gene TRBV5-1 combines with J gene TRBJ2-1; D remains unclear. This CDR3 region has 12 residues. V was cut by 4 bases and J by 6 bases, with 8 bases left in between. Germline V CDR1 and CDR2: SGHRS, YFSETQ. This chain's CDR3 is CASSPEPNEQFF. In DNA form, the CDR3 reads TGCGCCAGCAGCCCAGAACCCAATGAGCAGTTCTTC.

This clone has a handful of counts. The chain carries TRBV7-3 and TRBJ2-3, with 7 positions matching TRBD2. The CDR3 has 15 amino acids. V dropped 5 bases and J dropped 3; count of bases not matched to a gene: 8. Germline CDR1 is SGHTA and CDR2 is FQGTGA. The CDR3 DNA reads as TGTGCCAGCAGCCGGTCTAGCGGATCGACAGATACGCAGTATTTT. Protein: CASSRSSGSTDTQYF.

The chain combines TRBV5-1 with TRBJ2-4; 8 bases align to TRBD1. There are 15 residues in the CDR3. The germline gives CDR1 SGHRS, CDR2 YFSETQ. V dropped 5 bases and J dropped 0; count of bases not matched to a gene: 4. This CDR3 is CASSSQGAAKNIQYF. CDR3 nucleotides: TGCGCCAGCAGTTCCCAGGGGGCAGCCAAAAACATTCAGTACTTC.

The V and J genes are TRBV19 and TRBJ1-6; a weak D match, TRBD1 (5 bases). The CDR3 totals 15 residues. V was cut by 5 bases and J by 7 bases, with 15 bases left in between. CDR1 is LNHDA, CDR2 SQIVND, per germline (reference sequence). The CDR3 spells CASSLRTLSNSPLHF. The DNA of the CDR3 is TGTGCCAGTAGTTTGAGGACACTCTCCAATTCACCCCTCCACTTT.

The rearrangement uses TRBV4-2 and TRBJ1-1; the match to TRBD1 covers 9 bases. V was clipped by 4 bases and J by 3 bases; unmatched bases: 9. CDR1 LGHNA and CDR2 YNFKEQ come from the germline V gene. This CDR3 is 16 amino acids long. The CDR3 sequence: CASSPGTGNRDTEAFF. Written as DNA, the CDR3 is TGTGCCAGCAGCCCTGGGACAGGGAATCGGGACACTGAAGCTTTCTTT.

The chain couples TRBV5-4 to TRBJ1-6, with D tentatively TRBD1 (5 bases). V was cut by 4 bases and J by 8 bases, with 13 bases left in between. From germline, CDR1 is SGHNT and CDR2 YYREEE (reference sequence). The CDR3 is 14 residues long. The CDR3 DNA sequence: TGTGCCAGCAGCCGTAATTCAGGGCATTCACCCCTCCACTTT. Translating gives CASSRNSGHSPLHF.

The J gene is TRBJ1-1, the V gene TRBV7-9, with D perhaps matching TRBD1 (6 bases). The CDR3 length is 16 residues. Germline V gene sequence: CDR1 SEHNR, CDR2 FQNEAQ (reference sequence). The V end lost 5 bases, the J end lost 1 base, and 17 bases lay between the germline ends. The CDR3 sequence is CASSNRRDIENTEAFF. CDR3 DNA: TGTGCCAGCAGCAACCGCCGGGACATAGAGAACACTGAAGCTTTCTTT.

The chain couples TRBV28 to TRBJ2-7; D unclear. The ends were cut back, 7 bases at V and 3 bases at J, with 7 bases in the middle. The CDR3 has 11 amino acids. CDR1 is MDHEN and CDR2 is SYDVKM in the germline V gene. Written as DNA, the CDR3 is TGTGCCAGCACCCTAAACTACGAGCAGTACTTC. The encoded protein is CASTLNYEQYF.

The V and J genes are TRBV7-2 and TRBJ2-1; TRBD2 agrees at 15 bases. Germline lookup yields CDR1 SGHTA and CDR2 FQGNSA. With 5 bases clipped from V and 7 bases from J, the junction kept 9 bases outside the gene matches. The CDR3 spans 17 residues. The CDR3 is CASSEGLAGGQGNEQFF. In DNA form, the CDR3 reads TGTGCCAGCAGCGAGGGACTAGCGGGGGGCCAGGGGAATGAGCAGTTCTTC.